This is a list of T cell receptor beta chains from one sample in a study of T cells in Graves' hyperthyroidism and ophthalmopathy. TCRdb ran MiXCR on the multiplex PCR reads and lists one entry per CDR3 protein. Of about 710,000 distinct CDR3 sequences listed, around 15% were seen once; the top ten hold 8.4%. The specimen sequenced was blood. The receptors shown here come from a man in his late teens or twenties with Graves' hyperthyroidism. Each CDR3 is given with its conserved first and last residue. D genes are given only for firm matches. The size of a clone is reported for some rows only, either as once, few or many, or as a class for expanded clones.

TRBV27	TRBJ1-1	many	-	TGTGCCAGCAGTCAGCTGACAGGGAACACTGAAGCTTTCTTT	CASSQLTGNTEAFF
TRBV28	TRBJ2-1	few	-	TGTGCCAGCAGTTCTCAGTTCTTC	CASSSQFF
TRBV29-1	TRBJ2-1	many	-	TGCAGCGTTGTGGACACACGGGGGAATGAGCAGTTCTTC	CSVVDTRGNEQFF
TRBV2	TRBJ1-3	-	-	TGTGCCAGCAGTGGGGAGATTTCTGGAAACACCATATATTTT	CASSGEISGNTIYF
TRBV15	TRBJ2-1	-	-	TGTGCCACCAGCAGCCCCCGGCCCTCCTACAATGAGCAGTTCTTC	CATSSPRPSYNEQFF
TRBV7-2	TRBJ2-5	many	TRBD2	TGTGCCAGCAGCTCTGGACTAGCGGGAACAGAGACCCAGTACTTC	CASSSGLAGTETQYF
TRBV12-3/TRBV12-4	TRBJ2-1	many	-	TGTGCCAGCGAGCGTGAAGGGAGTGAGCAGTTCTTC	CASEREGSEQFF
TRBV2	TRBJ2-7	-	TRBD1	TGTGCCAGCAGTCAGGGGGCGCTTTACGAGCAGTACTTC	CASSQGALYEQYF
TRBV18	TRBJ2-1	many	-	TGTGCCAGCTCACCGACAGGTAGCAATGAGCAGTTCTTC	CASSPTGSNEQFF
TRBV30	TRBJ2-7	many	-	TGTGCCTGGAGTGTACAAGCGACCTACGAGCAGTACTTC	CAWSVQATYEQYF
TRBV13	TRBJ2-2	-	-	TGTGCCAGCAGCTCCACAAGGGCGGTCACCGGGGAGCTGTTTTTT	CASSSTRAVTGELFF
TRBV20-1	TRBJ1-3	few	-	TGCAGTGCTAGAGATCCCCGCTCTGGAAACACCATATATTTT	CSARDPRSGNTIYF
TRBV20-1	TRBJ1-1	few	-	TGCAGTGTCCCCCAGGCTGGTACTGAAGCTTTCTTT	CSVPQAGTEAFF
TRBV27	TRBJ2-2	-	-	TGTGCCAGCAGTTTATCCCGACTAAGCGGGGAGCTGTTTTTT	CASSLSRLSGELFF
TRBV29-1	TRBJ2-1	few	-	TGCAGCGTTGTGAGAGACAATGAGCAGTTCTTC	CSVVRDNEQFF
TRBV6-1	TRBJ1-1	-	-	TGTGCCAGCAGCAACAGGGTTGATGGTTCTGAAGCTTTCTTT	CASSNRVDGSEAFF
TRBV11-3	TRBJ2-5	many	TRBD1	TGTGCCAGCAGCTTAGTCCGGACAGGTCTGGAGACCCAGTACTTC	CASSLVRTGLETQYF
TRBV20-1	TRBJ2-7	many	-	TGCAGTGCTAGAGGGGGTTATGTAGTCCGGGACTCTTTCTACGAGCAGTACTTC	CSARGGYVVRDSFYEQYF